These T cell receptor beta chains were read from a single sample in a study of shared clonotypes between healthy human individuals. TCRdb's copy holds only in-frame clones and misses some; the assay was immunoSEQ multiplex PCR. In the table there are some 510,000 clones, 60% to 85% of which are singletons. The material sequenced was PBMCs. These receptors were obtained from a woman in her thirties or forties in good health. Some clones in this sample may be carry-over from other donors' samples. Each CDR3 is given with its conserved first and last residue. The D gene is left open where the match is weak.

>TRBJ1-1|-|14|TRBV5-1
CASSLGTANTEAFF
TGCGCCAGCAGCTTGGGCACCGCGAACACTGAAGCTTTCTTT
>TRBJ2-3|-|13|TRBV18
CASSPGPTDTQYF
TGTGCCAGCTCACCAGGTCCCACAGATACGCAGTATTTT
>TRBJ2-7|-|11|TRBV21-1
CASNGSYEQYF
TGTGCCAGCAACGGCTCTTACGAGCAGTACTTC
>TRBJ2-7|-|14|TRBV9
CASSVGSRTYEQYF
TGTGCCAGCAGCGTAGGGTCGCGGACCTACGAGCAGTACTTC
>TRBJ2-7|-|15|TRBV4-2
CASSQVLSESYEQYF
TGTGCCAGCAGCCAAGTTTTAAGCGAGTCCTACGAGCAGTACTTC
>TRBJ2-2|-|15|TRBV6-1
CASSEGQGNTGELFF
TGTGCCAGCAGTGAAGGGCAGGGAAACACCGGGGAGCTGTTTTTT
>TRBJ2-6|TRBD1|19|TRBV14
CASSQKRTGKASGANVLTF
TGTGCCAGCAGCCAAAAAAGGACAGGGAAAGCCTCTGGGGCCAACGTCCTGACTTTC
>TRBJ2-7|-|13|TRBV19
CASSIQRLSEQYF
TGTGCCAGTAGTATACAAAGACTGTCCGAGCAGTACTTC
>TRBJ2-1|-|15|TRBV15
CATSRDRGFYNEQFF
TGTGCCACCAGCAGAGATCGGGGCTTCTACAATGAGCAGTTCTTC
>TRBJ1-2|-|15|TRBV6-6
CASTLREVSYYGYTF
TGTGCCAGCACCCTCCGGGAGGTGTCATACTATGGCTACACCTTC
>TRBJ2-3|-|15|TRBV10-2
CASRPGPRGGDTQYF
TGCGCCAGCAGACCGGGACCTAGAGGAGGAGATACGCAGTATTTT
>TRBJ1-2|-|14|TRBV14
CASSPASTYYGYTF
TGTGCCAGCAGCCCCGCGTCAACCTACTATGGCTACACCTTC
>TRBJ2-1|TRBD2|19|TRBV10-3
CAIRAGLAGGPGSNNEQFF
TGTGCCATCAGGGCGGGACTAGCGGGAGGGCCAGGTAGTAACAATGAGCAGTTCTTC